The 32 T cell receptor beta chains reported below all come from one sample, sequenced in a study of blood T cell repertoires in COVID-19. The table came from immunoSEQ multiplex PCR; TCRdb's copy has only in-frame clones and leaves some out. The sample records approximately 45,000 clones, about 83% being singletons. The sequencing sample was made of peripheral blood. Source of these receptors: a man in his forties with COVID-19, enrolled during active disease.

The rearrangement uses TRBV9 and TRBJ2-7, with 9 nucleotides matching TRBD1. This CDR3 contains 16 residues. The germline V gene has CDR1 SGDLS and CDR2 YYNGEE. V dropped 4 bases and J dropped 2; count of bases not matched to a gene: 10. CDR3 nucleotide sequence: TGTGCCAGCAGCTCAGAGGGACAGGGTTCCGCCTACGAGCAGTACTTC. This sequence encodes CASSSEGQGSAYEQYF.

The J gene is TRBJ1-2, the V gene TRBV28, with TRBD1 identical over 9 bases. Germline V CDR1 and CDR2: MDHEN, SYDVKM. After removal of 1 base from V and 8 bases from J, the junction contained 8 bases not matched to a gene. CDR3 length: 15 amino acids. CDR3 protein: CASSLSGTGHKGYTF. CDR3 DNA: TGTGCCAGCAGTTTATCAGGGACAGGGCACAAGGGCTACACCTTC.

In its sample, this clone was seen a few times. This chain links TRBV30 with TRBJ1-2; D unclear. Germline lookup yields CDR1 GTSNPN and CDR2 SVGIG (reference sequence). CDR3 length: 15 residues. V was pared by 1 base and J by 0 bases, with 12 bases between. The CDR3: CAWSGTPGTNYGYTF. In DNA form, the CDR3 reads TGTGCCTGGAGTGGCACCCCCGGGACTAACTATGGCTACACCTTC. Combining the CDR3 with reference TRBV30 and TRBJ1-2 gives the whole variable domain SQTIHQWPATLVQPVGSPLSLECTVEGTSNPNLYWYRQAAGRGLQLLFYSVGIGQISSEVPQNLSASRPQDRQFILSSKKLLLSDSGFYLCAWSGTPGTNYGYTFGSGTRLTVV.

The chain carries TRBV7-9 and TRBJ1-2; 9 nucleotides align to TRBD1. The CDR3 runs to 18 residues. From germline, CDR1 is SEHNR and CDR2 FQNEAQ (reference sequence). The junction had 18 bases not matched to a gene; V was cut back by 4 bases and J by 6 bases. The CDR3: CASSSLTGGLVSGNGYTF. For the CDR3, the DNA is TGTGCCAGCAGCTCCCTGACAGGGGGTCTGGTATCTGGAAATGGCTACACCTTC.

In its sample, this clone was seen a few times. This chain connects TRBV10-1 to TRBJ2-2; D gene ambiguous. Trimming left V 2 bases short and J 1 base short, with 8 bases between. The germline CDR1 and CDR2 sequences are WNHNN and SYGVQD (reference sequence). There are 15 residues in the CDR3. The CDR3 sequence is CASSEHSLNTGELFF. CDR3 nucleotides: TGCGCCAGCAGTGAGCACAGCCTGAACACCGGGGAGCTGTTTTTT.

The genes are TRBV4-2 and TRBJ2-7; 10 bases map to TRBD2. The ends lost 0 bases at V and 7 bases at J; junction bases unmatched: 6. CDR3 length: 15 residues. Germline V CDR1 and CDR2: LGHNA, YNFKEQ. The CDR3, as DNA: TGTGCCAGCAGCCAAGATGGGGGACTAGCGCGAGAGCAGTACTTC. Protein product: CASSQDGGLAREQYF.

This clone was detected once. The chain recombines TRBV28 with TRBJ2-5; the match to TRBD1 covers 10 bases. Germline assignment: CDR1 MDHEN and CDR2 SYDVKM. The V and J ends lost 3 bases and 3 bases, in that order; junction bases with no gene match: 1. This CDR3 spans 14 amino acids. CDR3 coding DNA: TGTGCCAGCAGTTTGGGACAGGGGAAAGAGACCCAGTACTTC. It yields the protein CASSLGQGKETQYF.

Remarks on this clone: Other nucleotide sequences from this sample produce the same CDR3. The CDR3: CASSQDSGSPQHF. The CDR3 DNA is TGTGCCAGCAGTCAGGACTCGGGTTCGCCCCAGCATTTT. The gene calls are TRBV14 and TRBJ1-5, with D uncertain. Trimming pared 6 bases from V and 9 bases from J, leaving 15 bases between. Germline V lookup: CDR1 SGHDN, CDR2 FVKESK. The CDR3 runs to 13 residues.

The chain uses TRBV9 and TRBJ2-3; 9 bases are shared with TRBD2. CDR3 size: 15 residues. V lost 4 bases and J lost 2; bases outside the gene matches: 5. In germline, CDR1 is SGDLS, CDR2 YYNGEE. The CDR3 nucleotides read TGTGCCAGCAGCATTCTAGCGGGGAACACAGATACGCAGTATTTT. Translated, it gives CASSILAGNTDTQYF.

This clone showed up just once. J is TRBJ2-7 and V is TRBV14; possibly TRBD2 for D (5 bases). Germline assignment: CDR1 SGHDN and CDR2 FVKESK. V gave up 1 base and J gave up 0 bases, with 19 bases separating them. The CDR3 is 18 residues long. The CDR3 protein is CASSQGYRLDWSSYEQYF. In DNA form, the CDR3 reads TGTGCCAGCAGCCAAGGATATCGACTGGACTGGAGCTCCTACGAGCAGTACTTC.

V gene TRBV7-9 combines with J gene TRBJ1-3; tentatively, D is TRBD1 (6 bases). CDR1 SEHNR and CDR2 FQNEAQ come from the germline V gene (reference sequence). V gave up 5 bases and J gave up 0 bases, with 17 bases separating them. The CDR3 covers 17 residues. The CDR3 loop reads CASSVQGQRSSGNTIYF. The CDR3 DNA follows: TGTGCCAGCAGCGTACAGGGCCAGCGGTCCTCTGGAAACACCATATATTTT.

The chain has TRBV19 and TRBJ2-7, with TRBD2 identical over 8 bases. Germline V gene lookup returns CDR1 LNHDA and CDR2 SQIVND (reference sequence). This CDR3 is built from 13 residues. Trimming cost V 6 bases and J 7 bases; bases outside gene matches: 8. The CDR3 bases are TGTGCCAGTAGAGTAGCGGGAACGGAAGAGCAGTACTTC. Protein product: CASRVAGTEEQYF.

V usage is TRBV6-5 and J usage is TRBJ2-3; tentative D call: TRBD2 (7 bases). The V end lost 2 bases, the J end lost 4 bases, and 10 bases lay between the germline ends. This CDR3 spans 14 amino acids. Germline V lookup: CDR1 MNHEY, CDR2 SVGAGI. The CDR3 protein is CASSYGGAADTQYF. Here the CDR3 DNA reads TGTGCCAGCAGTTACGGGGGGGCGGCAGATACGCAGTATTTT.

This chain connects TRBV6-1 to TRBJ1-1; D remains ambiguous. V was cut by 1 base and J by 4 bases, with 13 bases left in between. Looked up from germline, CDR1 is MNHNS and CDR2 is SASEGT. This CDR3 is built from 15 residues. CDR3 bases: TGTGCCAGCAGTGAAGGTTGGGGTCGGGGCACTGAAGCTTTCTTT. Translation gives CASSEGWGRGTEAFF.

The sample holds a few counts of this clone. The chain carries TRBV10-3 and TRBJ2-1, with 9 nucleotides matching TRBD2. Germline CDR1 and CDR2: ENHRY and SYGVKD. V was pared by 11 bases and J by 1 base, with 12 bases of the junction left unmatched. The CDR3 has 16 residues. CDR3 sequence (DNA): TGTGCCTCGAGCGGGGGGACAGTGAAATCCTACAATGAGCAGTTCTTC. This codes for CASSGGTVKSYNEQFF.

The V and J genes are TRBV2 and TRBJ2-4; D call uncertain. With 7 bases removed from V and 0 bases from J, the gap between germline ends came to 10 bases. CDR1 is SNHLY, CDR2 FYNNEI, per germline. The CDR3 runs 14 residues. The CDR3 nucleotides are TGTGCCAGCAAAAATCCCCTAGCCAAAAACATTCAGTACTTC. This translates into CASKNPLAKNIQYF.

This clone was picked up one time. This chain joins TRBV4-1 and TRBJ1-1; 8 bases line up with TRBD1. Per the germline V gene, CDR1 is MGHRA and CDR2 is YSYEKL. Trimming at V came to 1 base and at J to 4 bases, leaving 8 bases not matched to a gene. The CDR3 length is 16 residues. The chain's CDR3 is CASSQGLTGAGTEAFF. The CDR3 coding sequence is TGCGCCAGCAGCCAAGGACTGACAGGGGCCGGCACTGAAGCTTTCTTT.

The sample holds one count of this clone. This CDR3 reads CASSLSGSHLGGQFF. CDR3 sequence (DNA): TGTGCCAGCAGTTTATCGGGCAGCCACCTAGGGGGGCAGTTCTTC. The chain is built from TRBV27 and TRBJ2-1; a possible D gene is TRBD1 (6 bases). The CDR3 spans 15 residues. With 0 bases removed from V and 12 bases from J, the gap between germline ends came to 18 bases. Looked up from germline, CDR1 is MNHEY and CDR2 is SMNVEV (reference sequence).

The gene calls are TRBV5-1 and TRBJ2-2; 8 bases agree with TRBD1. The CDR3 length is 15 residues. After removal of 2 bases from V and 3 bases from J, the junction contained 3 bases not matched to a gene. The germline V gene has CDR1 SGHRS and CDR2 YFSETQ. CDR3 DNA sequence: TGCGCCAGCAGCTTCCAGGGGGCGGACACCGGGGAGCTGTTTTTT. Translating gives CASSFQGADTGELFF.

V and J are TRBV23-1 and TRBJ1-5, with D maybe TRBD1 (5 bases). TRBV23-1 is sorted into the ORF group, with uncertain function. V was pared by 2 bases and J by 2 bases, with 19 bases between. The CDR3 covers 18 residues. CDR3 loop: CASSQVVGPYMRNQPQHF. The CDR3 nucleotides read TGCGCCAGCAGTCAAGTCGTGGGGCCGTATATGCGCAATCAGCCCCAGCATTTT.

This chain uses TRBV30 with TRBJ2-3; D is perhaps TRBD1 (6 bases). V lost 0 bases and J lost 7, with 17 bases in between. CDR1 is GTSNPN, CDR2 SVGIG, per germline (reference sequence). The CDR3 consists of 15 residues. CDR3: CAWSVLRTASNTQYF. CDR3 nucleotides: TGTGCCTGGAGTGTACTAAGGACAGCGTCTAATACGCAGTATTTT.

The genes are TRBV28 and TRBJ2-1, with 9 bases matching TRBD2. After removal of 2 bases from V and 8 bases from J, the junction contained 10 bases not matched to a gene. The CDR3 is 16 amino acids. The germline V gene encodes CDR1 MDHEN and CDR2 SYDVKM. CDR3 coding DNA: TGTGCCAGCAGTTTAGCGGGGCTAGCGGGATCGGATGAGCAGTTCTTC. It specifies CASSLAGLAGSDEQFF.

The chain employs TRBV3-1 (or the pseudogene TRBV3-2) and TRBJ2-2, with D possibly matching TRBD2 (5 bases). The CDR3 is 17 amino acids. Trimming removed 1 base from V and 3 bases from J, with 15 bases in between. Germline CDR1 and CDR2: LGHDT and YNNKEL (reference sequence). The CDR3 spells CASSQVRGGLYTGELFF. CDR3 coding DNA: TGTGCCAGCAGCCAAGTGCGCGGCGGACTGTACACCGGGGAGCTGTTTTTT.

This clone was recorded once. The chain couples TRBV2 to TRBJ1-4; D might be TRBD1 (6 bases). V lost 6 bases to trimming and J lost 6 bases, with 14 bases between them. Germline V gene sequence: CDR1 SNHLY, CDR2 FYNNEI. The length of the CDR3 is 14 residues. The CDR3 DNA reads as TGTGCCAGCAGCCGACGGGGGGCGGATGAAAAACTGTTTTTT. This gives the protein CASSRRGADEKLFF.

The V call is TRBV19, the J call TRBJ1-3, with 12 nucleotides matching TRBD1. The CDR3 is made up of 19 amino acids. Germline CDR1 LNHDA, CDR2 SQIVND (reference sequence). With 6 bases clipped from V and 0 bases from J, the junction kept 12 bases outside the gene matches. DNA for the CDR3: TGTGCCAGTAGCCCCCTCGGGACAGGGGGCCGGCGCTCTGGAAACACCATATATTTT. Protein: CASSPLGTGGRRSGNTIYF.

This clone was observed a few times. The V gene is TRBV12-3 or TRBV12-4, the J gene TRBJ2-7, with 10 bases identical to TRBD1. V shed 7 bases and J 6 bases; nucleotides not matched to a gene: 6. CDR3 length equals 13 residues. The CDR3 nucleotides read TGTGCCAGCACGACAGGGGGCGAGGGCGAGCAGTACTTC. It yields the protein CASTTGGEGEQYF.

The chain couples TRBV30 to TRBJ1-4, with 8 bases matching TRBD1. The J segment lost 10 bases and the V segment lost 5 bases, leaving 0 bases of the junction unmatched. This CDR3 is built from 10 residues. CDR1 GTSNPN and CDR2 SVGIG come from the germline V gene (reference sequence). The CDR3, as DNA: TGTGCCTGGGGGACAGGAAAACTGTTTTTT. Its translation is CAWGTGKLFF.

This CDR3 is CASSSEGSHRYTF. Written as DNA, the CDR3 is TGTGCCAGCAGTTCGGAGGGTAGCCATCGCTACACCTTC. The rearrangement links TRBV6-6 to TRBJ1-2, with D uncertain. Germline values: CDR1 MNHNY, CDR2 SVGAGI (reference sequence). CDR3 length: 13 residues. The germline V and J ends were trimmed by 4 bases and 9 bases, with 15 bases remaining between them.

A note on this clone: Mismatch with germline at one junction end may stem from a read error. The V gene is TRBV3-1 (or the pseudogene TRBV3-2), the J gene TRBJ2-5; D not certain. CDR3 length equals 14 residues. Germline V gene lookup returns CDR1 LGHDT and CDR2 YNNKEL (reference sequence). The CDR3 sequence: CASSQPEVPEAQYF. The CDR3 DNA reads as TGTGCCAGCAGCCAACCTGAGGTCCCAGAGGCCCAGTACTTC.

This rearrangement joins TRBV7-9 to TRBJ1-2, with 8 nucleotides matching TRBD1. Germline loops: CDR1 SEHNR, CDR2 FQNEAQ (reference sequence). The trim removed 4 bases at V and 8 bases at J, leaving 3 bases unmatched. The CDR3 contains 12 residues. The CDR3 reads CASSWTGRGYTF. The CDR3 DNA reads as TGTGCCAGCAGCTGGACAGGGCGAGGCTACACCTTC. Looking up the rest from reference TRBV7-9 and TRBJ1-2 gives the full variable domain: DTGVSQNPRHKITKRGQNVTFRCDPISEHNRLYWYRQTLGQGPEFLTYFQNEAQLEKSRLLSDRFSAERPKGSFSTLEIQRTEQGDSAMYLCASSWTGRGYTFGSGTRLTVV.

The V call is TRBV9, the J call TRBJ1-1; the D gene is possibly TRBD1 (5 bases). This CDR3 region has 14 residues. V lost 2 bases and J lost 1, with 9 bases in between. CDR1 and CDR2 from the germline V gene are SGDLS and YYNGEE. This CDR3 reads CASSVGQSNTEAFF. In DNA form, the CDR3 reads TGTGCCAGCAGCGTCGGACAATCGAACACTGAAGCTTTCTTT.

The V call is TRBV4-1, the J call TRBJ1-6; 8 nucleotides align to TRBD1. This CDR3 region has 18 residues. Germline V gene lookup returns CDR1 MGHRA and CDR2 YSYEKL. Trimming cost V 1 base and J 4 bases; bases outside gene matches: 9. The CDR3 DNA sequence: TGCGCCAGCAGCCAAGCAGACAATACAGGGGGGTATAATTCACCCCTCCACTTT. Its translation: CASSQADNTGGYNSPLHF.